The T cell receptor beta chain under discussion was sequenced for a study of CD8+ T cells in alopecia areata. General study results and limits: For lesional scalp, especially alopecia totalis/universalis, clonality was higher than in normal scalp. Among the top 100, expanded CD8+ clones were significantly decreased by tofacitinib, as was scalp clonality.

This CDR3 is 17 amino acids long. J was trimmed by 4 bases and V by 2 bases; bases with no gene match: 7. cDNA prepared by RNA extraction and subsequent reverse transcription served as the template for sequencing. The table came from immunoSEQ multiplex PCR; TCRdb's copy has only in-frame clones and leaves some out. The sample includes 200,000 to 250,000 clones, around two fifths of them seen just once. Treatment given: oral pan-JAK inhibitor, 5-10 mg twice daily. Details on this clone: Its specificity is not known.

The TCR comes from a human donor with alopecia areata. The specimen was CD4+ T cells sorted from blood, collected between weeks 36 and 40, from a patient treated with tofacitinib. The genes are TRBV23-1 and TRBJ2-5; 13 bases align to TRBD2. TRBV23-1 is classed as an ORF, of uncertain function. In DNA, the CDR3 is TGCGCCAGCAGTCAAACGCCTACTAGCGGGAGGGCAGAGACCCAGTACTTC. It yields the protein CASSQTPTSGRAETQYF.